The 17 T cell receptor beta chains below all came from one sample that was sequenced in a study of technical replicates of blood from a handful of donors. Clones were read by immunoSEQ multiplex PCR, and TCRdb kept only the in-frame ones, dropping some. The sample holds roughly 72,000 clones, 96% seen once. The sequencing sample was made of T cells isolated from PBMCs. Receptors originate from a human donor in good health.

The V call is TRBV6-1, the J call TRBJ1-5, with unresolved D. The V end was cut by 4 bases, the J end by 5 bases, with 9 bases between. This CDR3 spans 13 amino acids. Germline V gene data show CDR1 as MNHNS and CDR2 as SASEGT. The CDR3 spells CASSVSVHQPQHF. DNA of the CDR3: TGTGCCAGCAGTGTTAGTGTGCATCAGCCCCAGCATTTT.

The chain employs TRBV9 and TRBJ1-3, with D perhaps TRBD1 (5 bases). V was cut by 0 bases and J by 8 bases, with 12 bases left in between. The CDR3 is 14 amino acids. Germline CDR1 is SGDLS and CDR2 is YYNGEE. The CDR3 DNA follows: TGTGCCAGCAGCGTAGCCGGGGGATGGGACACCATATATTTT. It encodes CASSVAGGWDTIYF.

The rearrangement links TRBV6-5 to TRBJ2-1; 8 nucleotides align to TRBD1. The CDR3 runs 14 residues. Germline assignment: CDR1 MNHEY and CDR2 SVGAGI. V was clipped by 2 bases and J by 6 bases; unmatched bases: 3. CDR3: CASSYRDRSNEQFF. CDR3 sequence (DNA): TGTGCCAGCAGTTACCGGGACAGGAGCAATGAGCAGTTCTTC.

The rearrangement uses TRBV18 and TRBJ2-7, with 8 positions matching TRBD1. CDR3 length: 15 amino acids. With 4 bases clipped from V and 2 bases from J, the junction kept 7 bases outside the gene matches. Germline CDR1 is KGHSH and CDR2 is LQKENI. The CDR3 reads CASSLTGGTTYEQYF. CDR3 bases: TGTGCCAGCTCACTAACAGGGGGGACAACCTACGAGCAGTACTTC.

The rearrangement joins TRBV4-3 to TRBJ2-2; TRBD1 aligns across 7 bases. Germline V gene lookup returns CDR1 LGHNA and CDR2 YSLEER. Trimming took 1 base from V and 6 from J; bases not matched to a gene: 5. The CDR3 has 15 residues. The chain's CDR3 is CASSQADRDSGELFF. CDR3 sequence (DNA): TGCGCCAGCAGCCAAGCCGACAGGGATTCCGGGGAGCTGTTTTTT.

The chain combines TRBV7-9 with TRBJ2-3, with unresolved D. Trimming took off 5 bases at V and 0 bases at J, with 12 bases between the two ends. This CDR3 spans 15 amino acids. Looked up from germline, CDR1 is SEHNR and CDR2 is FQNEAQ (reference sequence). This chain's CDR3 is CASSPSALSTDTQYF. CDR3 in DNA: TGTGCCAGCAGCCCCTCAGCGCTTAGCACAGATACGCAGTATTTT. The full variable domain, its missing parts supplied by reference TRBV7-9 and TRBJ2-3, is DTGVSQNPRHKITKRGQNVTFRCDPISEHNRLYWYRQTLGQGPEFLTYFQNEAQLEKSRLLSDRFSAERPKGSFSTLEIQRTEQGDSAMYLCASSPSALSTDTQYFGPGTRLTVL.

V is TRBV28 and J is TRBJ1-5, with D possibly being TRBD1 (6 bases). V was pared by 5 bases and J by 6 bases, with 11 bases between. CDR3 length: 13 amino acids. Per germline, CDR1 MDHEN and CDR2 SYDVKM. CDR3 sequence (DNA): TGTGCCAGCAGTGTCTCAGGGGTTCAGCCCCAGCATTTT. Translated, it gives CASSVSGVQPQHF.

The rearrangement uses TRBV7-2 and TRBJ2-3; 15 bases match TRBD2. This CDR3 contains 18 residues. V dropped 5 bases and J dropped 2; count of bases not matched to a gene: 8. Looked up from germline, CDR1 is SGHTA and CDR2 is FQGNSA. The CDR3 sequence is CASSRGLAGGPDTDTQYF. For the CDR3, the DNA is TGTGCCAGCAGCCGAGGACTAGCGGGAGGGCCGGACACAGATACGCAGTATTTT.

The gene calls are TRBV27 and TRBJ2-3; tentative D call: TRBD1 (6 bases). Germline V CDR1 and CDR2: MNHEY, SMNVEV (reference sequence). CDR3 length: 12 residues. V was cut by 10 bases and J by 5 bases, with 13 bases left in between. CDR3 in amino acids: CATTTGKDTQYF. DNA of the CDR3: TGTGCCACCACAACAGGGAAAGATACGCAGTATTTT.

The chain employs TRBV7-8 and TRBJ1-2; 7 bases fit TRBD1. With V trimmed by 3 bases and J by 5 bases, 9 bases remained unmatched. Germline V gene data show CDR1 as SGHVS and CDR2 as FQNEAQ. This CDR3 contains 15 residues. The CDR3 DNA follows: TGTGCCAGCAGCTTTATGACAGGGCCGACTTATGGCTACACCTTC. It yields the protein CASSFMTGPTYGYTF. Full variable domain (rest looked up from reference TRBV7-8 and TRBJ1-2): GAGVSQSPRYKVAKRGQDVALRCDPISGHVSLFWYQQALGQGPEFLTYFQNEAQLDKSGLPSDRFFAERPEGSVSTLKIQRTQQEDSAVYLCASSFMTGPTYGYTFGSGTRLTVV.

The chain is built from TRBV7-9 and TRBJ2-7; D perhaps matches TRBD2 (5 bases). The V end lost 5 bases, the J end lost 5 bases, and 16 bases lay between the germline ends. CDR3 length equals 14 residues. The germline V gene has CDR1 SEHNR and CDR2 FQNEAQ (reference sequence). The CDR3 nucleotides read TGTGCCAGCAGCGCCCCCCGAGGGTTGGACGAGCAGTACTTC. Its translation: CASSAPRGLDEQYF.

The CDR3 DNA is TGTGCCAGCAAGATGGGACAGGGCCCATCCTACGAGCAGTACTTC. Protein: CASKMGQGPSYEQYF. V gene TRBV6-5 combines with J gene TRBJ2-7; 9 bases are shared with TRBD1. Germline CDR1 MNHEY, CDR2 SVGAGI. CDR3 length equals 15 residues. J was trimmed by 1 base and V by 7 bases; bases with no gene match: 8.

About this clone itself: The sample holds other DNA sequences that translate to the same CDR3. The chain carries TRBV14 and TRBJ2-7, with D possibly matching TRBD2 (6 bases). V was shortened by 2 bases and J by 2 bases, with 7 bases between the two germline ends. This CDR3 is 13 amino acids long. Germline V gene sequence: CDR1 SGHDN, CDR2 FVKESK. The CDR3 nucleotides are TGTGCCAGCAGCCAACCGGGAGCCTACGAGCAGTACTTC. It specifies CASSQPGAYEQYF.

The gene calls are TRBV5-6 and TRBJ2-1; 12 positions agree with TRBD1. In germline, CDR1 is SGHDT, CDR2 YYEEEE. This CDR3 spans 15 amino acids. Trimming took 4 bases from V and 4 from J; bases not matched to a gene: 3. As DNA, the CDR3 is TGTGCCAGCAGCGAGGGACAGGGGGCATACAATGAGCAGTTCTTC. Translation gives CASSEGQGAYNEQFF.

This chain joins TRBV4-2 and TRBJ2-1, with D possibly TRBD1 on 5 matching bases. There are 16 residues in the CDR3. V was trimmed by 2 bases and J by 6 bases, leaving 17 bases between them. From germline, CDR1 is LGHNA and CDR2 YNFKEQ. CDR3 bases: TGTGCCAGCAGCCAACCGTTAGGAGCAAGGGGCAATGAGCAGTTCTTC. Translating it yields CASSQPLGARGNEQFF.

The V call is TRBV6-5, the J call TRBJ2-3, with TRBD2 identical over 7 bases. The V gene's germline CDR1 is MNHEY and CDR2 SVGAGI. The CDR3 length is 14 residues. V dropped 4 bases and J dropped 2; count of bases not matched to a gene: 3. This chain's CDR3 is CASSFSGPTDTQYF. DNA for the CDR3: TGTGCCAGCAGTTTTAGCGGGCCCACAGATACGCAGTATTTT.

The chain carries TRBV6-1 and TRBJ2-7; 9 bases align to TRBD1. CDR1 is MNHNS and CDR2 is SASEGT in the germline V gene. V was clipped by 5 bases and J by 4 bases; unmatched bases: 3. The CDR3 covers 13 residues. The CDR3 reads CASSRDRGYEQYF. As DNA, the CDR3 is TGTGCCAGCAGTCGTGACAGGGGGTACGAGCAGTACTTC.